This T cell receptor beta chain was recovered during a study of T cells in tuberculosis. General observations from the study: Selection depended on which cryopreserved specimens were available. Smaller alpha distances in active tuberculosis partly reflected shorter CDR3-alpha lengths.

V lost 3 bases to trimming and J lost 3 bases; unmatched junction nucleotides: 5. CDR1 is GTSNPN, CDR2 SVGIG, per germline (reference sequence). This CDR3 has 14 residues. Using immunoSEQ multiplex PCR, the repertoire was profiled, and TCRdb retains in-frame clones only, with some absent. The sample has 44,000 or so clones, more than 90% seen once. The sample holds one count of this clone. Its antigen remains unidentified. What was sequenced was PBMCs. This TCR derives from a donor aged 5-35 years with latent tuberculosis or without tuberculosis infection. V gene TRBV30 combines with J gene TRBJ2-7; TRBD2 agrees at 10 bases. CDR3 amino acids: CAWRASGGHYEQYF. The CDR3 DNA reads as TGTGCCTGGAGGGCTAGCGGGGGACACTACGAGCAGTACTTC.